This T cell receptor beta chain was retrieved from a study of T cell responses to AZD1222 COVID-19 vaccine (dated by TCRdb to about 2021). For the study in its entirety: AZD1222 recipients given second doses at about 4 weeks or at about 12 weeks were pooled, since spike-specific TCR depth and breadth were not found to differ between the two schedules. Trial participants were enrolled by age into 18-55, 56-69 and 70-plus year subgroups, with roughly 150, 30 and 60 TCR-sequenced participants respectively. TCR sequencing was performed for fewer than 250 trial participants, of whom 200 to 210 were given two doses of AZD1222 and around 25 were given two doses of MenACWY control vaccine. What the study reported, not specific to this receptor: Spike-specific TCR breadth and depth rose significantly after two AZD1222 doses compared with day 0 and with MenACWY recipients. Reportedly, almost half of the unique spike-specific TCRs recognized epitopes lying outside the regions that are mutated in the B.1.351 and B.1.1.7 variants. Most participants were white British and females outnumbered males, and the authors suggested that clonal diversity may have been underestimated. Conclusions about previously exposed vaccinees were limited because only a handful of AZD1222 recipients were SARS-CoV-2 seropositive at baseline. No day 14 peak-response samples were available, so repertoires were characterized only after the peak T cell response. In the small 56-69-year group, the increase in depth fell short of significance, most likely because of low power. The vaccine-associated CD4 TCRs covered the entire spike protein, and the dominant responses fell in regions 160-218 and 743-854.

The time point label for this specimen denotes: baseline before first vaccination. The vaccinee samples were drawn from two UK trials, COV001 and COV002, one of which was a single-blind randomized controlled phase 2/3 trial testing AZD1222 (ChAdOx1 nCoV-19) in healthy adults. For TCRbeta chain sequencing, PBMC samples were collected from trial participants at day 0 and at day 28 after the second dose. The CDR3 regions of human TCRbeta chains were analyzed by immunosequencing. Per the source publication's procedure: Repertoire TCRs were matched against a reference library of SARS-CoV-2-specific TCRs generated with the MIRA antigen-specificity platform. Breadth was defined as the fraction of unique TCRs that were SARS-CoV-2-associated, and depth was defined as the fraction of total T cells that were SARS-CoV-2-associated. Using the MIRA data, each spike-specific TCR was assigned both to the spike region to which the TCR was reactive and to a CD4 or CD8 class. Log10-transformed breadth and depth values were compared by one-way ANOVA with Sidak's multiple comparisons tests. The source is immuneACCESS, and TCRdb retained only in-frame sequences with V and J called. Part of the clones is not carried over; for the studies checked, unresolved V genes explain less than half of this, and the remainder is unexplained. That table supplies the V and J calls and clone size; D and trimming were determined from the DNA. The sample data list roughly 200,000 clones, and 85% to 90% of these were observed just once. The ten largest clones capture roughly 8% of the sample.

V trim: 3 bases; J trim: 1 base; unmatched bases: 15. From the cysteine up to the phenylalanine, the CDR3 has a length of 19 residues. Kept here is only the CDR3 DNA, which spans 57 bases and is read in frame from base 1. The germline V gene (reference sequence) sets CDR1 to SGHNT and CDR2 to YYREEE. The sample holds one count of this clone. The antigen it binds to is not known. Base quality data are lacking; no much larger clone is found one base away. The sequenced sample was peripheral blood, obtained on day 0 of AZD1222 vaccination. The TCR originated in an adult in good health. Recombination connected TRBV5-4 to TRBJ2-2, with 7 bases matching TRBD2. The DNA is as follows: TGTGCCAGCAGCTCTACTGGAACTAGCGCGACTAAGAACACCGGGGAGCTGTTTTTT. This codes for CASSSTGTSATKNTGELFF.